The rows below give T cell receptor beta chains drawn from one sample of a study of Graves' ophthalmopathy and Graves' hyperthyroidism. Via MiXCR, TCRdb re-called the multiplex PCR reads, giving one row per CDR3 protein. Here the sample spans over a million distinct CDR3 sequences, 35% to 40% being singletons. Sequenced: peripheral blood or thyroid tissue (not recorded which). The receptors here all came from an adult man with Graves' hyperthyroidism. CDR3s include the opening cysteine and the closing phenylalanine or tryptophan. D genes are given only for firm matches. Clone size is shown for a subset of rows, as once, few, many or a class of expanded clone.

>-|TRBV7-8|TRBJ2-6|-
CASSRLTF
TGTGCCAGCAGCCGACTGACTTTC
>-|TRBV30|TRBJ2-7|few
CAWSPRSGEQYF
TGTGCCTGGAGCCCCCGGTCGGGCGAGCAGTACTTC
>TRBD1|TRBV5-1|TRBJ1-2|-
CASTVSGTGGGFEYTF
TGCGCCAGCACCGTATCCGGGACAGGGGGCGGGTTCGAATACACCTTC
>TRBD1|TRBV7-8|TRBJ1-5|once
CASSSGQVLGQPQHF
TGTGCCAGCAGCTCGGGACAGGTGTTAGGCCAGCCCCAGCATTTT
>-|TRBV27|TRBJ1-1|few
CASSLFGMNTEAFF
TGTGCCAGCAGTTTATTTGGAATGAACACTGAAGCTTTCTTT
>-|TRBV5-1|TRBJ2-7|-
CASSLVQGKTYEQYF
TGCGCCAGCAGCTTGGTTCAGGGGAAGACCTACGAGCAGTACTTC
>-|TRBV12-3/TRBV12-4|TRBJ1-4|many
CASSPPGEVNEKLFF
TGTGCCAGCAGTCCCCCAGGGGAAGTTAATGAAAAACTGTTTTTT
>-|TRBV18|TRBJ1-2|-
CASSLAGKHYGYTF
TGTGCCAGCTCACTTGCAGGGAAGCACTATGGCTACACCTTC
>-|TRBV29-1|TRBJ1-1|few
CSVKRDTTTEAFF
TGCAGCGTAAAAAGGGACACAACCACTGAAGCTTTCTTT
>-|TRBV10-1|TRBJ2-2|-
CASSDVGHQNTGELFF
TGCGCCAGCAGTGATGTCGGGCACCAGAACACCGGGGAGCTGTTTTTT
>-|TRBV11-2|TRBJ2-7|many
CASSNTVSYEQYF
TGTGCCAGCAGCAATACAGTGTCGTACGAGCAGTACTTC
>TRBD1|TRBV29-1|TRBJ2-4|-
CSAGTGENIQYF
TGCAGCGCCGGGACAGGCGAGAACATTCAGTACTTC
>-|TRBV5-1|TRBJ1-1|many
CASSFKGQNTEAFF
TGCGCCAGCAGCTTTAAGGGCCAGAACACTGAAGCTTTCTTT
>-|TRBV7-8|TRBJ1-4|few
CASSFNSRDAPVKLFF
TGTGCCAGCAGCTTCAATTCCCGGGACGCCCCGGTGAAACTGTTTTTT
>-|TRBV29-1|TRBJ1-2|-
CSVETSGANRAYTF
TGCAGCGTTGAAACTAGCGGGGCCAACCGAGCCTACACCTTC
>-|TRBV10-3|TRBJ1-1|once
CASNSRGSGETEAFF
TGTGCCAGCAATTCAAGGGGCTCGGGTGAAACTGAAGCTTTCTTT
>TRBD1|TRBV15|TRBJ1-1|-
CATSRPGQGRSEAFF
TGTGCCACCAGCAGACCGGGACAGGGACGGTCTGAAGCTTTCTTT
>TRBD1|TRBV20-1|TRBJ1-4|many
CSARMGQRDEKLFF
TGCAGTGCTAGAATGGGACAGCGTGACGAAAAACTGTTTTTT
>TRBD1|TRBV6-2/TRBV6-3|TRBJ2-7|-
CASGDRGSYEQYF
TGTGCCAGCGGGGACAGGGGCTCCTACGAGCAGTACTTC
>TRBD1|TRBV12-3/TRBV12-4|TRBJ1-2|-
CASSPQDRNYGYTF
TGTGCCAGCAGTCCCCAGGACAGGAACTATGGCTACACCTTC
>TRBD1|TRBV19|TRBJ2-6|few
CATWDRGRSGANVLTF
TGTGCCACTTGGGACAGGGGGCGATCTGGGGCCAACGTCCTGACTTTC
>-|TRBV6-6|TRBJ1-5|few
CASSRSFPQPQHF
TGTGCCAGCAGTCGGTCGTTTCCTCAGCCCCAGCATTTT
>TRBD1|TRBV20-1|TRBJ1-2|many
CSARDRGRVYGYTF
TGCAGTGCTAGGGACAGGGGGCGCGTTTATGGCTACACCTTC
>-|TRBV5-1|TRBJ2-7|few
CASSNLGGGDYEQYF
TGCGCCAGCAGCAACCTGGGGGGAGGAGACTACGAGCAGTACTTC
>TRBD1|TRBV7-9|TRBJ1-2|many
CASSRQGNYGYTF
TGTGCCAGCAGCCGACAGGGGAACTATGGCTACACCTTC
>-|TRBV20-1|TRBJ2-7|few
CSARSPRPSSYEQYF
TGCAGTGCTAGATCCCCCCGGCCGAGCTCCTACGAGCAGTACTTC
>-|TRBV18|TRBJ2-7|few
CASSPLRSSYEQYF
TGTGCCAGCTCACCATTGCGGAGCTCCTACGAGCAGTACTTC
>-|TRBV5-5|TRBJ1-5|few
CASSLALRGNINQPQHF
TGTGCCAGCAGCTTGGCCCTTCGAGGGAACATCAATCAGCCCCAGCATTTT
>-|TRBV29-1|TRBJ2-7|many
CSAANMGSGYEQYF
TGCAGCGCCGCCAATATGGGTTCGGGGTACGAGCAGTACTTC
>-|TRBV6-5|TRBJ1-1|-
CASSYAPENTEAFF
TGTGCCAGCAGTTATGCCCCCGAGAACACTGAAGCTTTCTTT
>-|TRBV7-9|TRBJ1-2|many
CASSLSVSGIHYGYTF
TGTGCCAGCAGCTTATCTGTGTCCGGGATTCACTATGGCTACACCTTC
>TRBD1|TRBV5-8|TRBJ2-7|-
CETGTVLYEQYF
TGTGAGACCGGGACAGTCTTGTACGAGCAGTACTTC
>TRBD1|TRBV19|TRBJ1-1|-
CASSPDNRGRTTEAFF
TGTGCCAGTAGTCCAGACAACAGGGGCCGCACCACTGAAGCTTTCTTT
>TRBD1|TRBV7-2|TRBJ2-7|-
CASSPTGDGEQYF
TGTGCCAGCAGCCCGACAGGGGACGGCGAGCAGTACTTC
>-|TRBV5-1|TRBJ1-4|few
CASSPTGHRGEKLFF
TGCGCCAGCAGCCCTACCGGACACCGGGGTGAAAAACTGTTTTTT
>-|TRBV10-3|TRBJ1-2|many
CAISEGSVLYGYTF
TGTGCCATCAGTGAGGGTTCGGTGCTCTATGGCTACACCTTC
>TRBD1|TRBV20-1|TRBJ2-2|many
CSARTGQLNTGELFF
TGCAGTGCCAGGACGGGACAGTTAAACACCGGGGAGCTGTTTTTT
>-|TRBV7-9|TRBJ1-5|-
CASSLARIAGGQPQHF
TGTGCCAGCAGCTTAGCGCGTATAGCGGGGGGGCAGCCCCAGCATTTT
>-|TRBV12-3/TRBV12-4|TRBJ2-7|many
CASSDIPHEQYF
TGTGCCAGCAGTGACATTCCCCACGAGCAGTACTTC